This is a list of T cell receptor beta chains from one sample in a study of CD8 T cells in Susac syndrome. MiXCR was run by TCRdb on the immunoSEQ multiplex PCR reads, yielding one entry per CDR3 protein. The table records some 60,000 distinct CDR3 sequences, roughly 92% of them present only once. Sequencing was carried out using CD8+ T cells from PBMCs. The receptor source for this set is a human donor in good health. Each CDR3 is given with its conserved first and last residue.

J | V | CDR3
TRBJ2-7 | TRBV7-9 | CASSLLAGDPYEQYF
TRBJ2-3 | TRBV14 | CASSPHRKQSTDTQYF
TRBJ2-2 | TRBV29-1 | CSVDVGELFF
TRBJ2-7 | TRBV6-1 | CASRGSGTGPYEQYF
TRBJ2-1 | TRBV29-1 | CSVRGPLGQFF
TRBJ1-6 | TRBV4-1 | CASSQSPILSWDSPLHF
TRBJ1-1 | TRBV4-1 | CASSSRQGVTEAFF
TRBJ2-7 | TRBV4-3 | CASSQDASGYEQYF
TRBJ2-7 | TRBV13 | CASSLSGANYEQYF
TRBJ2-7 | TRBV5-5 | CASSFWGWPSYEQYF
TRBJ2-5 | TRBV4-1 | CASSWATATWETQYF
TRBJ2-2 | TRBV27 | CASSGVGTGKAGELFF
TRBJ2-5 | TRBV6-5 | CASSYSGGIQETQYF
TRBJ2-7 | TRBV5-1 | CASSLGEGTGVPYEQYF
TRBJ1-2 | TRBV9 | CASSVDGRTIYGYTF
TRBJ2-6 | TRBV2 | CARTQTRNSPSGANVLTF
TRBJ1-4 | TRBV24-1 | CATSDSLDSKLFF
TRBJ2-2 | TRBV12-3/TRBV12-4 | CASSRDSWNTGELFF
TRBJ2-7 | TRBV11-2 | CASSLNEGPEDVYEQYF
TRBJ1-1 | TRBV27 | CASSLIEDTEAFF
TRBJ2-2 | TRBV24-1 | CATSDHRGDANTGELFF
TRBJ2-7 | TRBV30 | CAWSVLGDGSYEQYF
TRBJ2-7 | TRBV19 | CASSMDKTYEQYF
TRBJ2-1 | TRBV27 | CASSSTGRSSYNEQFF
TRBJ1-5 | TRBV9 | CASSVGDRPQPQHF
TRBJ2-3 | TRBV29-1 | CSVEGGPPRSDTQYF
TRBJ2-2 | TRBV4-3 | CASSRGRNTGELFF
TRBJ2-5 | TRBV7-9 | CASSQDPRTQYF
TRBJ2-3 | TRBV9 | CASSVAPKARGVLTDTQYF
TRBJ2-7 | TRBV5-1 | CASTQGNYEQYF
TRBJ1-2 | TRBV4-1 | CASSAVEGPIFGYTF
TRBJ2-3 | TRBV25-1 | CASTRKGTDTQYF
TRBJ2-7 | TRBV7-9 | CASSSQLYEQYF
TRBJ2-2 | TRBV5-1 | CASSPSWGGDTGELFF
TRBJ2-5 | TRBV3-1 | CASSQGPDLTETQYF
TRBJ2-1 | TRBV5-6 | CASSPYLGAEQFF
TRBJ2-6 | TRBV2 | CASSEGKGPGANVLTF
TRBJ2-2 | TRBV12-3/TRBV12-4 | CASIATQGLYYTGELFF
TRBJ2-7 | TRBV12-3/TRBV12-4 | CASSLVLYHRVHEQYF
TRBJ1-4 | TRBV11-2 | CASSLKPIATNEKLFF